Sequencing of this T cell receptor (beta chain) was carried out in a study of CD8 T cells in Susac syndrome. Random-hexamer reverse transcription was applied to about 0.45 to 1 ug RNA. The TCR beta CDR3 was amplified by immunoSEQ multiplex PCR across 54 Vbeta, 13 Jbeta. TCRdb re-derived calls from the immunoSEQ multiplex PCR reads in MiXCR, one entry per CDR3 protein. This sample has about 300,000 distinct CDR3 sequences; 65% to 90% occur once, and the top ten carry approximately 0.2%. The germline V gene has CDR1 KGHSH and CDR2 LQKENI. The CDR3 spans 15 residues. Trimming took off 1 base at V and 6 bases at J, with 13 bases between the two ends.

Sample: CD8+ T cells from PBMCs. The rearrangement links TRBV18 to TRBJ2-1; D gene ambiguous. This sequence originates from a human donor with multiple sclerosis. CDR3 loop: CASSPLTTLLNEQFF. The CDR3 nucleotides read TGTGCCAGCTCACCACTAACTACTTTGCTCAATGAGCAGTTCTTC.